This T cell receptor beta chain originates from a study of blood T cell repertoires in COVID-19. The overall study: T cells, B-cell-depleted T cells, or PBMCs provided the cDNA or gDNA that served as material.

The CDR3 consists of 14 residues. V was shortened by 10 bases and J by 1 base, with 16 bases between the two germline ends. In germline, CDR1 is LNHDA, CDR2 SQIVND (reference sequence). Seattle patient enrollment occurred during active infection, with longitudinal follow-up thereafter. Source study methods: Estimates of nucleated cell counts were drawn from the amplification of reference gene primers. Measured with immunoSEQ multiplex PCR; TCRdb has only the in-frame clones, and not every one. D and trimming were read from the DNA, whereas the V and J calls and clone size are those reported in that table. The sample contains 250,000 to 400,000 clones, approximately 87% of which appear only once.

This clonotype was obtained from a woman in her thirties with COVID-19, enrolled during active disease. Sequences were obtained from peripheral blood. The rearrangement uses TRBV19 and TRBJ2-5, with D maybe TRBD2 (6 bases). As DNA, the CDR3 is TGTGCCACCTCCCATGGCGGGGTCCAAGAGACCCAGTACTTC. It encodes CATSHGGVQETQYF.